Listed below are T cell receptor beta chains from one sample, sequenced in a study of T cell responses to AZD1222 COVID-19 vaccine. The data were produced by immunoSEQ multiplex PCR, yet TCRdb's version contains in-frame clones alone and is incomplete. The sample consists of 95,000 to 150,000 clones, about nine tenths of them appearing once. The sequenced sample was peripheral blood, obtained on day 0 of AZD1222 vaccination. The receptors come from an adult in good health. Both conserved end residues are part of each CDR3. The D gene is left open where the match is weak. Some rows mark clone size as missing; the rest say once, few, many or name a class of expanded clone.

TRBD2	TRBV7-9	TRBJ2-1	-	TGTGCCAGCAGAACTAGCGGGGGAGGTACAGAGCAGTTCTTC	CASRTSGGGTEQFF
TRBD1	TRBV27	TRBJ2-7	-	TGTGCCAGCAGTCGAGGGACAGGGACACCCTACGAGCAGTACTTC	CASSRGTGTPYEQYF
TRBD1	TRBV2	TRBJ2-2	-	TGTGCCAGCAGTTACCAGGGGGCCGGGGAGCTGTTTTTT	CASSYQGAGELFF
TRBD1	TRBV30	TRBJ1-5	-	TGTGCCTGGAGTTCCGACAGGGCTGATCAGCCCCAGCATTTT	CAWSSDRADQPQHF
-	TRBV4-1	TRBJ1-6	-	TGCGCCAGCACCCACACGGCCCGCCATTCACCCCTCCACTTT	CASTHTARHSPLHF
TRBD1	TRBV29-1	TRBJ1-2	-	TGCAGTACCGGGACAGGGGGCGGTGGCCTCTATGGCTACACCTTC	CSTGTGGGGLYGYTF
-	TRBV7-8	TRBJ2-1	-	TGTGCCAGCAGCAACGGGGCAGTCGCTTACAATGAGCAGTTCTTC	CASSNGAVAYNEQFF
TRBD2	TRBV11-2	TRBJ2-7	-	TGTGCCAGCAGCCACCCGCTAGCGGGGCGGCCCGAGCAGTACTTC	CASSHPLAGRPEQYF
-	TRBV12-3/TRBV12-4	TRBJ1-3	-	TGTGCCAGCGGGGGAGGTGGAAACACCATATATTTT	CASGGGGNTIYF
-	TRBV6-5	TRBJ1-1	-	TGTGCCAGCAGTCAGGGCCTTCAACCTGAAGCTTTCTTT	CASSQGLQPEAFF
TRBD2	TRBV10-3	TRBJ2-7	-	TGTGCCACCAGCCAATCTAGCGGGGGGTCCTACGAGCAGTACTTC	CATSQSSGGSYEQYF
-	TRBV30	TRBJ2-7	-	TGTGCCTGGAGTGTACTGGTGGCGAGAACCTCCTACGAGCAGTACTTC	CAWSVLVARTSYEQYF
-	TRBV19	TRBJ2-1	once	TGTGCCAGTAGTCTACAGACAGGTATCAATGAGCAGTTCTTC	CASSLQTGINEQFF
TRBD1	TRBV29-1	TRBJ1-2	few	TGCAGCGTTCATGACAGGGATCATGGCTACACCTTC	CSVHDRDHGYTF
-	TRBV13	TRBJ2-5	-	TGTGCCAGCAGCTGGGCGGGACAGCCAAGGGAAGAGACCCAGTACTTC	CASSWAGQPREETQYF
-	TRBV30	TRBJ1-2	once	TGTGCCTGGAGTGGGGCAGGGATTAACTATGGCTACACCTTC	CAWSGAGINYGYTF
TRBD1	TRBV7-2	TRBJ2-5	-	TGTGCCAGCAGCTTCTCGGGGACAGGCGCGGAGACCCAGTACTTC	CASSFSGTGAETQYF
-	TRBV2	TRBJ1-2	-	TGTGCCAGGTCAGGAGCCTATGGCTACACCTTC	CARSGAYGYTF
TRBD1	TRBV5-4	TRBJ2-1	-	TGTGCCAGCAGCAGCGACAGGGCGAATGAGCAGTTCTTC	CASSSDRANEQFF
-	TRBV27	TRBJ2-7	-	TGTGCCAGCAGTATTGCCAACTACAGGGGACTGGCCTACGAGCAGTACTTC	CASSIANYRGLAYEQYF
TRBD2	TRBV19	TRBJ2-1	-	TGTGCCAGTAGTATCCTAGCGGGAGGGAACAATGAGCAGTTCTTC	CASSILAGGNNEQFF
-	TRBV5-1	TRBJ1-1	-	TGCGCCAGCAGCTTGTCCGGGACACCAAACACTGAAGCTTTCTTT	CASSLSGTPNTEAFF
TRBD1	TRBV29-1	TRBJ1-4	-	TGCAGCGTTGAAACACGAAAACAGGGGGAGGGTGAAAAACTGTTTTTT	CSVETRKQGEGEKLFF
-	TRBV5-1	TRBJ1-5	-	TGCGCCAGCAGCCCGCTCGGGGGCGCAAGCAATCAGCCCCAGCATTTT	CASSPLGGASNQPQHF